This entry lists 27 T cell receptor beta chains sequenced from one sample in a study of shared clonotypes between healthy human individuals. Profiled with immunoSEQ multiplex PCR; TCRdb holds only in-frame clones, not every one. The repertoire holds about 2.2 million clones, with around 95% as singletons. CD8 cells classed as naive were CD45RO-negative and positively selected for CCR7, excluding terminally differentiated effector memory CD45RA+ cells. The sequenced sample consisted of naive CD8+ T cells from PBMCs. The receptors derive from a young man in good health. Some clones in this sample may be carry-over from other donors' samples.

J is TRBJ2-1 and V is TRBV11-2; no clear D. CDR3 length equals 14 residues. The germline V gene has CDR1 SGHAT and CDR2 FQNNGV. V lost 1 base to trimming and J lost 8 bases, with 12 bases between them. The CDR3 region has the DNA TGTGCCAGCAGCTTAGGTTACAGAACCTATGAGCAGTTCTTC. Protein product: CASSLGYRTYEQFF.

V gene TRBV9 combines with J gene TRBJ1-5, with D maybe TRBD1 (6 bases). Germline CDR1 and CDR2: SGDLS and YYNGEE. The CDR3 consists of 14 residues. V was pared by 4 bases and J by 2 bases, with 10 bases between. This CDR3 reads CASSQGSGNQPQHF. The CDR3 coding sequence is TGTGCCAGCAGCCAGGGGTCGGGCAATCAGCCCCAGCATTTT.

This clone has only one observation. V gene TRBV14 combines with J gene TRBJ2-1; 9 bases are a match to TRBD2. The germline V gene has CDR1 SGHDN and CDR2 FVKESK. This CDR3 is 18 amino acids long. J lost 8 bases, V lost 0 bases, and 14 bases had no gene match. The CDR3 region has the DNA TGTGCCAGCAGCCAAGAAGGGCCCCGGGCTAGCGGGAAATATGAGCAGTTCTTC. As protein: CASSQEGPRASGKYEQFF.

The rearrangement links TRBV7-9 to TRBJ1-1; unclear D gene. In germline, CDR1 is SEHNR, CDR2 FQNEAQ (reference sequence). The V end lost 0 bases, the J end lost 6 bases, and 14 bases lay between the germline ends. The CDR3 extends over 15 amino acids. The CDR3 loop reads CASSLARLKISEAFF. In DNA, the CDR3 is TGTGCCAGCAGCTTAGCGCGCCTAAAGATCTCTGAAGCTTTCTTT.

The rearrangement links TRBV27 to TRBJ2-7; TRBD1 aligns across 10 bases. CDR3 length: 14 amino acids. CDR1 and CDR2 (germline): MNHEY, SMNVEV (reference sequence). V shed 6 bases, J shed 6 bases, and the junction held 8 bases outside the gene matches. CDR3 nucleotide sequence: TGTGCCAGCAGAGTGACAGGGGGCTGGGGCGAGCAGTACTTC. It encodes CASRVTGGWGEQYF.

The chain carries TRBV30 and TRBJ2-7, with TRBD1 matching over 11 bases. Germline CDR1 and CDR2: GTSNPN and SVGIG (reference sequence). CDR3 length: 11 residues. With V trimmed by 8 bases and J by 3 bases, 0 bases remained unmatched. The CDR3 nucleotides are TGTGCCGGGACAGGGGGCTACGAGCAGTACTTC. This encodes CAGTGGYEQYF.

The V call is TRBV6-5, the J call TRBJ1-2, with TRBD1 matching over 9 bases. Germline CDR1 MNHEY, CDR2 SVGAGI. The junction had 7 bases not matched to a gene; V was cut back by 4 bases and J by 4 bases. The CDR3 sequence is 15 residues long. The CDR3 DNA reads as TGTGCCAGCAGTTCAACCACAGGGGGCGCCTATGGCTACACCTTC. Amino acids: CASSSTTGGAYGYTF.

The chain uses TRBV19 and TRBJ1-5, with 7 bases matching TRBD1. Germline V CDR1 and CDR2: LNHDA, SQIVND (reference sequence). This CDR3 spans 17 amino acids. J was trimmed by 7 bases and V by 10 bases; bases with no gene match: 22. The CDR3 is CATTGTELSLAGQPQHF. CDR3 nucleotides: TGTGCCACCACCGGGACAGAACTATCTTTAGCGGGGCAGCCCCAGCATTTT. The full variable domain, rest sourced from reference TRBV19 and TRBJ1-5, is DGGITQSPKYLFRKEGQNVTLSCEQNLNHDAMYWYRQDPGQGLRLIYYSQIVNDFQKGDIAEGYSVSREKKESFPLTVTSAQKNPTAFYLCATTGTELSLAGQPQHFGDGTRLSIL.

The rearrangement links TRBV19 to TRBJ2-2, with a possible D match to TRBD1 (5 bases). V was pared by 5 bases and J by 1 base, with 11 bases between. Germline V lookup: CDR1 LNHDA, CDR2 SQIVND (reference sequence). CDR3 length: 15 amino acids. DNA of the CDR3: TGTGCCAGTAGTCGTGTAGGGGAGAACACCGGGGAGCTGTTTTTT. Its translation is CASSRVGENTGELFF.

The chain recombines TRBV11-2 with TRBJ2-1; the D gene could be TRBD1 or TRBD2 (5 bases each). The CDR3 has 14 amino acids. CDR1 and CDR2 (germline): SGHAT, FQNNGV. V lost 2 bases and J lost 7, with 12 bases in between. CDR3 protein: CASSLSSEGNEQFF. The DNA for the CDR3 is TGTGCCAGCAGCTTATCTTCCGAGGGGAATGAGCAGTTCTTC. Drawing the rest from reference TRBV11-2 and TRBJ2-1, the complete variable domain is EAGVAQSPRYKIIEKRQSVAFWCNPISGHATLYWYQQILGQGPKLLIQFQNNGVVDDSQLPKDRFSAERLKGVDSTLKIQPAKLEDSAVYLCASSLSSEGNEQFFGPGTRLTVL.

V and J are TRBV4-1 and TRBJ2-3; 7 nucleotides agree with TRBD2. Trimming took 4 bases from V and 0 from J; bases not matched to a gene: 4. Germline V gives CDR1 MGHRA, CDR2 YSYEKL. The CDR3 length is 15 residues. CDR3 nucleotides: TGCGCCAGCAGCCTGCTAGCGGAGAGCACAGATACGCAGTATTTT. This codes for CASSLLAESTDTQYF.

This CDR3 is CASSLILEGYEQYF. The CDR3 nucleotides are TGTGCCAGCAGCCTTATACTAGAGGGTTACGAGCAGTACTTC. The chain has TRBV7-9 and TRBJ2-7, with D perhaps matching TRBD2 (5 bases). Germline V CDR1 and CDR2: SEHNR, FQNEAQ (reference sequence). The CDR3 length is 14 residues. V was pared by 5 bases and J by 4 bases, with 15 bases between.

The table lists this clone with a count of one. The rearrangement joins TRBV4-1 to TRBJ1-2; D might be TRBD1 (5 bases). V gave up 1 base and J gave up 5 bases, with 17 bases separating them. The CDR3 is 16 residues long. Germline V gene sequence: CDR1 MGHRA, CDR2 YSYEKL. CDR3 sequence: CASSQAGYTAEYGYTF. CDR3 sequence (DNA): TGCGCCAGCAGCCAAGCAGGGTATACAGCCGAATATGGCTACACCTTC.

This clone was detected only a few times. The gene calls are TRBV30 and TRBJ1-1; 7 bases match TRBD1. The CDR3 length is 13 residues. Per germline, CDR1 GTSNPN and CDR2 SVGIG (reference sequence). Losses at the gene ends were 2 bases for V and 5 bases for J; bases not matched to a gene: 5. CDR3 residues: CAWSSGGWTEAFF. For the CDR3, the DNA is TGTGCCTGGAGTTCAGGGGGGTGGACTGAAGCTTTCTTT.

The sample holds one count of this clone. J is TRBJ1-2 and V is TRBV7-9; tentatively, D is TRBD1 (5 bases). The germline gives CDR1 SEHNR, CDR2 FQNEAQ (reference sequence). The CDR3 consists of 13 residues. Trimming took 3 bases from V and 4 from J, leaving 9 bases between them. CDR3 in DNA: TGTGCCAGCAGCTTCCCCGACAGCTATGGCTACACCTTC. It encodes CASSFPDSYGYTF.

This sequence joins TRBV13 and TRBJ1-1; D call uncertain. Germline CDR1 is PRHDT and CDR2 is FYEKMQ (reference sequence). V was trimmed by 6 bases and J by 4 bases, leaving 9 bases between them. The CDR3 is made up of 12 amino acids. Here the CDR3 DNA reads TGTGCCAGCAGTCATGGCGGCACTGAAGCTTTCTTT. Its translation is CASSHGGTEAFF.

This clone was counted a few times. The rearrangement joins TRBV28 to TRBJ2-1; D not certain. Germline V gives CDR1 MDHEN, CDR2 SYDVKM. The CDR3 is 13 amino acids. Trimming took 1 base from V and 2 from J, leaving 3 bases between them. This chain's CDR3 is CASSLFPYNEQFF. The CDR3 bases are TGTGCCAGCAGTTTATTCCCCTACAATGAGCAGTTCTTC.

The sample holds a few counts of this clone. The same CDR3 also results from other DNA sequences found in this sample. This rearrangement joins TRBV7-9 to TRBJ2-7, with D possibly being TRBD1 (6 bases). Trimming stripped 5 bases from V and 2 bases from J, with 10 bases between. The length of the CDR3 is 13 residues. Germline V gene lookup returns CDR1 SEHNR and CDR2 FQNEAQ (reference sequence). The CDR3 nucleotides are TGTGCCAGCAGCCCTCGGACAGCCTACGAGCAGTACTTC. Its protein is CASSPRTAYEQYF.

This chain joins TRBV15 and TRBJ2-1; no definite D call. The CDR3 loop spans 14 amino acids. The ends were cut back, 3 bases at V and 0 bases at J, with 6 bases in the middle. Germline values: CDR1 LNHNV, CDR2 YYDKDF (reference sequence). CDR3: CATSSPYSYNEQFF. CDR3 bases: TGTGCCACCAGCAGCCCCTACTCCTACAATGAGCAGTTCTTC.

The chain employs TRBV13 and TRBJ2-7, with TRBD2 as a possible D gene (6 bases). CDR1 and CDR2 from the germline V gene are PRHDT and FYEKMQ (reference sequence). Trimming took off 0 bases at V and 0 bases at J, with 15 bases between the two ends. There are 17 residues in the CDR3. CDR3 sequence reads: CASSLGRRGISSYEQYF. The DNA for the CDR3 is TGTGCCAGCAGCTTAGGTCGACGGGGGATTAGCTCCTACGAGCAGTACTTC.

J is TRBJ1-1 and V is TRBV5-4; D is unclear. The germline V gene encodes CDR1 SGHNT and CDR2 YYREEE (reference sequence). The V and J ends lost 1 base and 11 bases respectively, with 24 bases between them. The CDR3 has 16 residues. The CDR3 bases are TGTGCCAGCAGCTTGCGGGAGGGTCTGCTACAACGAAGCGCTTTCTTT. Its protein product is CASSLREGLLQRSAFF.

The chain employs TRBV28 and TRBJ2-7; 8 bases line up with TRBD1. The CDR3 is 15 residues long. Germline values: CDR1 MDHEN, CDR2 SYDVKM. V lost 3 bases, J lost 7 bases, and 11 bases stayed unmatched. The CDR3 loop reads CASSFLLTGALEQYF. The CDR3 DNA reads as TGTGCCAGCAGTTTTCTTTTGACAGGGGCATTGGAGCAGTACTTC.

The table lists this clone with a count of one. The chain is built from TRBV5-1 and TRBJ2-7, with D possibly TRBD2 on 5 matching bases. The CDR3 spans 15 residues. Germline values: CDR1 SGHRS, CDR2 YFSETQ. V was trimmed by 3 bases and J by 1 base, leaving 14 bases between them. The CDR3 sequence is CASSSESGTSYEQYF. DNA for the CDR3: TGCGCCAGCAGCTCCGAAAGCGGTACTTCCTACGAGCAGTACTTC.

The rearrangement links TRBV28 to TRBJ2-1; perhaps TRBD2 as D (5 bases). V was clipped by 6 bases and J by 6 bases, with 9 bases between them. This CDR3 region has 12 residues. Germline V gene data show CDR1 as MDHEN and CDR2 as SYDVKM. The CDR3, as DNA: TGTGCCAGCAGCCCGGGGATCAATGAGCAGTTCTTC. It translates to CASSPGINEQFF.

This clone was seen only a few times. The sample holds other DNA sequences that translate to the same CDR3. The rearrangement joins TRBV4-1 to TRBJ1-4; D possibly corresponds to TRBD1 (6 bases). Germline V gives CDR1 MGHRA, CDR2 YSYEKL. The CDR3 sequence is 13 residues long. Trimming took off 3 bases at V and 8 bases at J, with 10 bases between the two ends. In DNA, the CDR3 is TGCGCCAGCAGCCAGGGGGGCGGAGAAAAACTGTTTTTT. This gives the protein CASSQGGGEKLFF.

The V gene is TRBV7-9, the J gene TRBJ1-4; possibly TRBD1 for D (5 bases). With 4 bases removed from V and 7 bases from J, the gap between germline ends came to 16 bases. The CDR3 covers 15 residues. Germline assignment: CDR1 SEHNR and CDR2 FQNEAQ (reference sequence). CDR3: CASSSRDDSTEKLFF. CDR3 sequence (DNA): TGTGCCAGCAGCTCTAGGGACGATTCAACTGAAAAACTGTTTTTT.

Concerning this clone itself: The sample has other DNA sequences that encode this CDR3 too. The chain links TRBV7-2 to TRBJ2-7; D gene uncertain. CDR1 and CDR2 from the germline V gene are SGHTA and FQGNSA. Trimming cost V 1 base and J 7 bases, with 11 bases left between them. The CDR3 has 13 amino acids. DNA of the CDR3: TGTGCCAGCAGCTTAGGAGGTCTCGGGGAGCAGTACTTC. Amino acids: CASSLGGLGEQYF.